Presented here are 15 T cell receptor beta chains from one specimen sequenced in a study of identical twins. TCRdb ran MiXCR on the 5' RACE reads and lists one entry per CDR3 protein. Of about 720,000 distinct CDR3 sequences listed, approximately 9% were seen once; the top ten hold 0.75% to 1%. The same sample was also studied in work on yellow fever vaccine responses in identical twins.

Material for sequencing was PBMCs. These receptors were obtained from a woman younger than 30 in good health.

This clonotype occurred many times. The CDR3 sequence is CASIGQSNTGELFF. In nucleotides, the CDR3 is TGCGCCAGCATCGGACAGTCGAACACCGGGGAGCTGTTTTTT. The rearrangement uses TRBV5-1 and TRBJ2-2, with D tentatively TRBD1 (6 bases). Trimming stripped 6 bases from V and 0 bases from J, with 9 bases between. Germline V gives CDR1 SGHRS, CDR2 YFSETQ. This CDR3 spans 14 amino acids.

This clonotype was seen ten or more times. The chain uses TRBV20-1 and TRBJ2-7; D not certain. V lost 2 bases and J 0 bases, leaving 5 bases between the germline ends. The germline CDR1 and CDR2 sequences are DFQATT and SNEGSKA (reference sequence). CDR3 length: 12 amino acids. The CDR3, as DNA: TGCAGTGCTAGACCGGACTCCTACGAGCAGTACTTC. The encoded protein is CSARPDSYEQYF.

The rearrangement joins TRBV6-2 or TRBV6-3 to TRBJ2-5, with no clear D. CDR1 is MNHEY and CDR2 is SVGEGT in the germline V gene. This CDR3 is built from 14 residues. V was pared by 2 bases and J by 2 bases, with 9 bases between. CDR3 region: CASSYELMQETQYF. The CDR3, as DNA: TGTGCCAGCAGTTACGAACTGATGCAAGAGACCCAGTACTTC.

This clonotype has a count of ten or more. V is TRBV6-5 and J is TRBJ2-4; D is unclear. Trimming cost V 3 bases and J 0 bases, with 24 bases left between them. This CDR3 has 20 residues. Germline V gene sequence: CDR1 MNHEY, CDR2 SVGAGI. As DNA, the CDR3 is TGTGCCAGCAGTTATTTGCTGAAGAGTCCCGTTTCACTAGCCAAAAACATTCAGTACTTC. Its protein product is CASSYLLKSPVSLAKNIQYF.

The chain carries TRBV7-9 and TRBJ1-2; no definite D call. This CDR3 is 14 amino acids long. V was shortened by 2 bases and J by 5 bases, with 12 bases between the two germline ends. Germline V lookup: CDR1 SEHNR, CDR2 FQNEAQ (reference sequence). The CDR3 DNA sequence: TGTGCCAGCAGCTTAAAGGGATGGGAGTATGGCTACACCTTC. Protein: CASSLKGWEYGYTF. Looking up the rest from reference TRBV7-9 and TRBJ1-2 gives the full variable domain: DTGVSQNPRHKITKRGQNVTFRCDPISEHNRLYWYRQTLGQGPEFLTYFQNEAQLEKSRLLSDRFSAERPKGSFSTLEIQRTEQGDSAMYLCASSLKGWEYGYTFGSGTRLTVV.

This clonotype was counted only a few times. The rearrangement joins TRBV5-1 to TRBJ2-5; no firm D call. CDR1 and CDR2 from the germline V gene are SGHRS and YFSETQ. The CDR3 has 15 amino acids. With 0 bases removed from V and 1 base from J, the gap between germline ends came to 10 bases. As DNA, the CDR3 is TGCGCCAGCAGCTTGGGCCCGGGCGGCCAAGAGACCCAGTACTTC. Translation: CASSLGPGGQETQYF. Variable domain in full (rest from reference TRBV5-1 and TRBJ2-5): KAGVTQTPRYLIKTRGQQVTLSCSPISGHRSVSWYQQTPGQGLQFLFEYFSETQRNKGNFPGRFSGRQFSNSRSEMNVSTLELGDSALYLCASSLGPGGQETQYFGPGTRLLVL.

The chain links TRBV27 to TRBJ1-1; TRBD1 is a possible D gene (5 bases). V shed 3 bases and J shed 2 bases, with 10 bases lying between them. Germline CDR1 and CDR2: MNHEY and SMNVEV (reference sequence). The CDR3 has 14 amino acids. The CDR3 region is CASSFRQKNTEAFF. The CDR3 coding sequence is TGTGCCAGCAGTTTCAGACAGAAAAACACTGAAGCTTTCTTT.

The table lists this clonotype with a few counts. This sequence joins TRBV20-1 and TRBJ2-7; maybe TRBD1 (5 bases). The V gene's germline CDR1 is DFQATT and CDR2 SNEGSKA (reference sequence). The CDR3 spans 15 residues. V was clipped by 0 bases and J by 3 bases, with 15 bases between them. CDR3 DNA: TGCAGTGCTAGAGATGGGCAGGGTTTAGACTACGAGCAGTACTTC. Protein product: CSARDGQGLDYEQYF.

The genes are TRBV3-1 and TRBJ2-3; 8 bases line up with TRBD1. The V and J ends lost 5 bases and 0 bases, in that order; junction bases with no gene match: 7. The CDR3 consists of 16 residues. Germline V gene sequence: CDR1 LGHDT, CDR2 YNNKEL (reference sequence). Here the CDR3 DNA reads TGTGCCAGCAGCTACGGACAGGGCGGAAGCACAGATACGCAGTATTTT. It encodes CASSYGQGGSTDTQYF.

This clonotype was counted ten times or more. This chain uses TRBV12-5 with TRBJ2-3, with 7 bases aligning to TRBD1. The CDR3 has 13 amino acids. V lost 5 bases, J lost 1 base, and 0 bases stayed unmatched. Per germline, CDR1 LGHNT and CDR2 FRNRAP. The CDR3 spells CASGGQGTDTQYF. CDR3 DNA sequence: TGTGCTAGTGGTGGACAGGGCACAGATACGCAGTATTTT.

Worth noting for this clonotype: A read error may explain this, as a much larger clone is one base away. The final CDR3 position lacks the conserved phenylalanine or tryptophan, pointing to a likely read error. The genes are TRBV5-8 and TRBJ1-5, with D hard to call. V gave up 0 bases and J gave up 5 bases, with 6 bases separating them. The V gene's germline CDR1 is SGHTS and CDR2 YDEGEE. The CDR3 covers 13 residues. The CDR3 protein is CASSLAYYQPQHI. Here the CDR3 DNA reads TGTGCCAGCAGCTTGGCCTACTATCAGCCCCAGCATATT.

As DNA, the CDR3 is TGCGCCAGCAGACTCGGACTAGCGGGAGCAAATGAGCAGTTCTTC. This codes for CASRLGLAGANEQFF. This chain uses TRBV5-1 with TRBJ2-1, with TRBD2 matching over 13 bases. V lost 5 bases and J lost 7; bases outside the gene matches: 6. The CDR3 is 15 residues long. Germline CDR1 is SGHRS and CDR2 is YFSETQ.

This clonotype was recorded at least ten times. The rearrangement joins TRBV29-1 to TRBJ2-7; D is unclear. Trimming removed 0 bases at V and 3 bases at J, with 3 bases between. CDR3 length: 11 residues. Germline V gene lookup returns CDR1 SQVTM and CDR2 ANQGSEA. This CDR3 reads CSVEEDYEQYF. The CDR3 DNA reads TGCAGCGTTGAAGAGGACTACGAGCAGTACTTC.

This clonotype was observed many times. The V and J genes are TRBV24-1 and TRBJ2-1; TRBD2 aligns across 10 bases. Looked up from germline, CDR1 is KGHDR and CDR2 is SFDVKD. The CDR3 spans 19 residues. Germline trimming cut 4 bases from V and 0 bases from J; bases unmatched to any gene: 11. This CDR3 reads CATSEGASGSKGSYNEQFF. Written as DNA, the CDR3 is TGTGCCACCAGTGAGGGCGCTAGCGGGAGTAAAGGCTCCTACAATGAGCAGTTCTTC.

The chain links TRBV6-2 or TRBV6-3 to TRBJ2-1, with 8 positions matching TRBD2. The CDR3 has 14 amino acids. The J segment lost 8 bases and the V segment lost 7 bases, leaving 10 bases of the junction unmatched. Germline loops: CDR1 MNHEY, CDR2 SVGEGT. CDR3 loop: CASNGGDLGYEQFF. CDR3 nucleotides: TGTGCCAGCAACGGGGGGGATCTAGGCTATGAGCAGTTCTTC.